Described below is a single T cell receptor beta chain sequence and its context. The CDR3 runs 14 residues. Germline V gene sequence: CDR1 LNHDA, CDR2 SQIVND (reference sequence). Trimming removed 5 bases from V and 2 bases from J, with 13 bases in between. This sample stems from a study of cytotoxic CD8 clonotypes in ibrutinib-treated CLL. Library input was about 2 micrograms of DNA from cryopreserved PBMCs. Produced via immunoSEQ multiplex PCR; TCRdb's table is partial and in-frame only. The sample carries about 40,000 clones, roughly 72% recorded once. The sequence derives from a human donor with chronic lymphocytic leukemia. The sample in question was PBMCs, obtained at disease progression, from a patient treated with ibrutinib. This rearrangement joins TRBV19 to TRBJ2-7, with D tentatively TRBD2 (6 bases). CDR3 bases: TGTGCCAGTAGTTGGAGGGGTACGACCTACGAGCAGTACTTC. Translated: CASSWRGTTYEQYF.